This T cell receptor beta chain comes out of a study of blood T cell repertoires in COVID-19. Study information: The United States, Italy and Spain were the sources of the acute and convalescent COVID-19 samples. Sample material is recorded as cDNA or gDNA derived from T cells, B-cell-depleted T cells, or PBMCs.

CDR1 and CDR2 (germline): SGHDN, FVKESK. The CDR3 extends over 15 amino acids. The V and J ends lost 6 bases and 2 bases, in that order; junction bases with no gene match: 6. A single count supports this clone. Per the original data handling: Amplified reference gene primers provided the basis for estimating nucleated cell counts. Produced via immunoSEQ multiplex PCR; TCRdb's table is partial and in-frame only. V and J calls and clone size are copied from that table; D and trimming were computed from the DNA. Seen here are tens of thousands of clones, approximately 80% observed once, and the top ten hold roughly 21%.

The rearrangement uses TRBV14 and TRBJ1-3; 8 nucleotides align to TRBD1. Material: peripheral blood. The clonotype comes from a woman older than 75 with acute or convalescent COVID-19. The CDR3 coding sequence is TGTGCCAGCAGGGTCTCAGGGGGCACTGGAAACACCATATATTTT. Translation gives CASRVSGGTGNTIYF.